This TCR beta chain was sequenced for a study of cytomegalovirus exposure and HLA in healthy donors. Turning to the study itself: Among the 400 or so donors who were genotyped, roughly 86% fell in the genetic ancestry cluster that is associated with self-reported Caucasian donors.

PCR used 60 Vbeta primers and 13 Jbeta primers. Assay used: immunoSEQ multiplex PCR; TCRdb lists only in-frame clones, some missing. The table has 120,000 or so clones, about 15% seen once; the top ten hold 2.5% to 3%. General study points: Presence/absence analysis assumed near-uniform sequencing depth across donors. Several top significant clusters appeared, in a later analysis, to be linked to common viral pathogens. There were around 160 TCR beta chains listed as cytomegalovirus-associated.

This clone was found a few times. What it recognizes is unknown. Germline CDR1 reads MNHEY; CDR2 reads SMNVEV (reference sequence). Trimming at V came to 3 bases and at J to 5 bases, leaving 12 bases not matched to a gene. The CDR3 is 16 residues long. The sequencing sample was made of PBMCs. The receptor's source is a female donor in good health and CMV-seropositive. The chain is built from TRBV27 and TRBJ2-5; TRBD1 agrees at 7 bases. CDR3 bases: TGTGCCAGCAGTTTCAGACGGGACAGTAGGCTGGAGACCCAGTACTTC. Translating gives CASSFRRDSRLETQYF.